This TCR beta chain was captured in a study of cytomegalovirus exposure and HLA in healthy donors listed by TCRdb under 2017. Study-level background: In an earlier analysis of approximately 640 of the donors, 250 to 300 Gb of sequence data and some 120 million unique TCR beta sequences from about 179 million T cells were reported. An early release covering about 600 HLA-typed donors comprised approximately 290 gigabases of sequencing data and tens of millions of unique TCR sequences. Of the approximately 370 genotyped donors, 65% to 90% were placed in the genetic ancestry cluster associated with self-reported Caucasian donors. The study aimed to test whether signatures of past pathogen exposure could be identified by cataloging public T cell receptors. The study profiled the T cell repertoires of 550 to 700 subjects by immunosequencing and related them to cytomegalovirus serostatus. In addition to the first cohort of about 650 subjects, a separate validation cohort of around 110 different subjects was used. The study combined high-throughput TCR immunosequencing, statistical association of individual TCRs with disease status, and machine learning to predict cytomegalovirus infection status. A later analysis re-examined previously published TCR beta repertoires from roughly 650 donors and added high-resolution HLA genotyping to investigate patterns of TCR occurrence. The later analysis used no new phenotypic data to find candidate immune exposures, relying instead on TCR beta sequences and their occurrence across donors. In an earlier analysis of roughly 540 of the donors, high-throughput TCR beta sequencing was used to judge whether each TCR beta V gene segment behaved as functional or pseudogenic. Donor age, sex, ethnicity and CMV serostatus were collected together with the repertoire data. A later genetic analysis used genome-wide SNP genotypes for about three fifths of the 666 donors, treating that subset as a discovery cohort. All discovery cohort repertoires had been generated using a single sequencing platform. HLA typing covered class I and class II loci at four-digit resolution. Typing coverage varied by locus: roughly 620-640 donors for A, B, C, DRB1 and DQB1; some 520 for DQA1; approximately 570 for DPA1; under 490 for DPB1. Because of strong linkage in the cohort, four to six DR-DQ haplotypes were treated as single units for association and clustering. Among about 370 genotyped donors of the cohort, an average of approximately 240,000 unique TCR beta nucleotide sequences was sequenced per donor, of which about 18% were non-productive. Overall study results and their limits: A later analysis found that HLA-associated TCR beta chains were more clonally expanded and had lower generation probabilities than equally common non-associated chains. Strong co-occurrence of HLA alleles, especially DR and DQ, made assigning TCR associations to individual alleles difficult. In vitro tests confirmed that a few of the cytomegalovirus-associated TCR beta chains recognize cytomegalovirus antigens. At a false discovery rate of 0.05, a later analysis linked around 15,000 TCR beta sequences to specific HLA alleles. Because some donors lacked HLA typing at each locus, the association tests relied only on the typed subset. In a later analysis, several top co-occurrence clusters were reported to appear linked to parvovirus B19, influenza, CMV and Epstein-Barr virus. A further reported finding was that TCR beta sequences accurately predicted the HLA-A and HLA-B alleles for most subjects in the first cohort. It was suggested by the authors that the approach could potentially be generalized to other disease states and immunological phenotypes. Correlated functional status among segregating V segments might be attributable to linkage disequilibrium, but an unknown experimental factor could not be ruled out. An association between a missense DCLRE1C variant and V-gene and J-gene trimming of TCR beta chains was found in a later genetic analysis and replicated in an independent cohort. Sequencing depth was assumed to be roughly uniform across donors in the presence/absence analyses, though that assumption may not hold. Broadly in line with IMGT annotations, most TCR beta V segments showed up in productive rearrangements about 87% or about 30% of the time in an earlier analysis of approximately 600 of the donors. The earlier analysis of about 600 of the donors excluded about 16 rarely observed V segments, including chromosome 9 orphons, because counts were too low. Across donors, most TCR sequences were observed very rarely, whereas some public TCRs were present in many individuals. Only TCR beta chains were sequenced in this cohort, and the absence of alpha or paired-chain data limited detectable features. The classifier was reported to diagnose cytomegalovirus status with high specificity and sensitivity in both the original and validation cohorts. A cluster of highly shared sequence variants was judged likely to be a technical artifact of the sequencing pipeline. The study listed 150 to 200 TCR beta chains as associated with cytomegalovirus. In a later genetic analysis, fewer N-insertions in productive TCRs were reported among donors in an Asian-associated ancestry cluster than the 666-donor mean. According to a later analysis, TCR association rates differed among HLA loci, with DRB1 alleles showing the most associated TCRs and HLA-C alleles showing the fewest. Immune exposure information for the cohort was limited to CMV serostatus. In a later analysis, most CMV-associated TCR beta chains were found to appear HLA-restricted, with HLA associations seemingly driven largely by CMV exposure. Some IMGT-functional V segments, including TRBV6-2 and TRBV6-3, could not be distinguished by the 87-base-pair reads and were therefore excluded.

Library prep was done by the immunoSEQ multiplex PCR assay. For the multiplex PCR, a mixture combining 60 forward primers for TCR Vbeta segments and 13 reverse primers for TCR Jbeta segments was used. The CDR3 region of rearranged TCR beta genes was amplified from genomic DNA by a multiplex PCR assay. The Illumina HiSeq System was used to sequence the amplified TCR beta libraries as 87-base-pair reads. The original methods were these. A later analysis counted some 80 million unique TCR beta chains across the 700 or so repertoires, and 9 million to 14 million of these chains were shared by at least two donors. To remove PCR and sequencing errors, raw reads were error-corrected and collapsed into unique sequences using a nearest-neighbor algorithm that merged closely related sequences. Alignment of CDR3 sequences to IMGT reference sequences was used to assign V, D and J gene segments. For a sequence to be retained, at least a six-nucleotide match to both a V gene segment and a J gene segment was required. A rearrangement was called productive if the CDR3 had no stop codons and remained in frame with V and J, and every other rearrangement was called non-productive. Following IMGT convention, CDR3 was defined as the stretch from the second conserved V-encoded cysteine up to the conserved J-encoded phenylalanine. Sequences without an unambiguous match to a single V gene segment were excluded from the earlier analysis of over 500 of the donors. An earlier analysis of approximately 590 of the donors classified V segments as functional when productive rearrangements were above 56.7% and as segregating when the standard deviation between donors was above 5%. A statistical classification framework was developed to diagnose cytomegalovirus status using the catalog of TCR beta chain sequences. V and J gene assignment, in a later analysis, came from comparing TCR nucleotide sequences with IMGT/GENE-DB human TR gene sequences. In a later analysis, CDR3 sequences and most-parsimonious VDJ recombination scenarios were assigned using the TCRdist pipeline. In a later analysis, each TCR beta chain was defined by its CDR3 amino acid sequence together with its V-gene family, and reads lacking a unique V-gene family were excluded. As a way to deal with suspected cross-contamination and a sequencing artifact, a later analysis dropped approximately 590 nucleotide sequences that were highly shared and had low generation probability. In a later analysis, a clonal expansion index was calculated for each public chain from normalized within-repertoire ranks of inferred template counts. Generation probabilities in a later analysis came from a VDJ recombination model fitted to out-of-frame rearrangements, and those results were checked against IGoR. In a later analysis, TCR-TCR, TCR-HLA and TCR-CMV co-occurrence was scored with hypergeometric tests, and a repertoire-size bias correction was applied to TCR pairs. In a later analysis, false discovery rates were estimated by permuting HLA or CMV assignments 20 times. In a later analysis, co-occurring TCRs were grouped using DBSCAN, and TCRdist sequence similarity was added for clustering within HLA-allele-positive subsets. Co-occurrence clustering excluded repertoires with fewer than 30,000 or more than 120,000 public chains, plus five with anomalous nucleotide sharing. TCRdb's version of the immuneACCESS table is confined to in-frame rearrangements and falls short of the full clone set. An unresolved V gene accounts for under half of the shortfall where checked; the remainder is of unknown origin. That table furnishes V, J and clone size, whereas the DNA furnished D and trimming. Counted in this sample were under 200,000 clones; 70% to 90% of them appeared once. The biggest ten clones account for 2.1% of the sample.

The cohort comprised some 730 healthy bone marrow donors. All cohort members were sampled while nominally healthy, although unrecorded immune exposures were likely present. The donor was CMV seropositive and belonged to the group of more than 250 seropositive cohort members. Every donor gave a peripheral blood sample, and the peripheral blood mononuclear cells from that sample were used for TCR beta sequencing. The Qiagen DNeasy Blood Extraction Kit was used to extract genomic DNA from the blood cell samples. Taken from the germline V gene, the CDR1 and CDR2 loops are SNHLY and FYNNEI. Cut back by 6 bases and 4 bases, the V and J ends lie 12 bases apart. The CDR3 has 13 amino acids, counting the end cysteine and phenylalanine. The retained sequence is limited to the CDR3, 39 bases, with the frame set at the first base. On this clone: Its antigen specificity is not known. Base qualities are not recorded, but no much larger clone differs from it by a single base.

Sequenced material: PBMCs. This receptor was identified in a woman under 30 in good health and CMV-seropositive. This sequence uses TRBV2 and TRBJ2-5, and TRBD1 may be the D gene, going by 6 matching bases. The CDR3 sequence is CASRQGAGETQYF. The DNA reads TGTGCCAGCAGACAGGGCGCAGGAGAGACCCAGTACTTC.